This TCR beta chain was sequenced for a study of blood T cell repertoires in COVID-19. Looking at the study overall: Nucleic acid was either cDNA or gDNA, and it came from T cells, B-cell-depleted T cells, or PBMCs.

The protocol was immunoSEQ multiplex PCR, while the TCRdb copy is restricted to in-frame clones and leaves out a portion. The table records about 250,000 clones, about 91% of them present only once. Seattle-derived patients entered the study during active infection and were followed longitudinally. This TCR was recovered from a woman aged 25 to 39 with COVID-19, enrolled during active disease. Sequenced sample: peripheral blood.

CDR3 in amino acids: CASSVFFDSPEAFF. The CDR3 DNA reads TGTGCCAGCAGTGTCTTTTTTGATAGCCCTGAAGCTTTCTTT. The genes are TRBV2 and TRBJ1-1; D unclear. In germline, CDR1 is SNHLY, CDR2 FYNNEI. V lost 4 bases and J 6 bases, leaving 15 bases between the germline ends. This CDR3 spans 14 amino acids.